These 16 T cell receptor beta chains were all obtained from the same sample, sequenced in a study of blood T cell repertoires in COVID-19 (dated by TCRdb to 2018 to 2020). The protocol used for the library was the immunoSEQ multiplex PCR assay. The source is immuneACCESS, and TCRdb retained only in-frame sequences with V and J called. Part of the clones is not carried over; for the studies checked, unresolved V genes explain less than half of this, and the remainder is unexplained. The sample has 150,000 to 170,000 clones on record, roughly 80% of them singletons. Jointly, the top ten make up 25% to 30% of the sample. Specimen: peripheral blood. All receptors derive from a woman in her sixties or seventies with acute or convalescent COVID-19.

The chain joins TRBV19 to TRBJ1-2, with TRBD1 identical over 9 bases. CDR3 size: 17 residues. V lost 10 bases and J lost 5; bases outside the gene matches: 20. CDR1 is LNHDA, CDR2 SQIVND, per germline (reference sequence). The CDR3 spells CATHPHFGQGMGYGYTF. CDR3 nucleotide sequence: TGTGCCACCCACCCTCACTTCGGACAGGGGATGGGGTATGGCTACACCTTC.

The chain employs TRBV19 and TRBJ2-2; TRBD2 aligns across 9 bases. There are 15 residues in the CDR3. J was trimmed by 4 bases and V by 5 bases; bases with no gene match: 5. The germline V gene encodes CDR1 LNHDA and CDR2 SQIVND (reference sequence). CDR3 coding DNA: TGTGCCAGTAGTCCCCAAGCGGGAGGCACCGGGGAGCTGTTTTTT. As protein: CASSPQAGGTGELFF. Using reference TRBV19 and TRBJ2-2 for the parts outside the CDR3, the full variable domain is DGGITQSPKYLFRKEGQNVTLSCEQNLNHDAMYWYRQDPGQGLRLIYYSQIVNDFQKGDIAEGYSVSREKKESFPLTVTSAQKNPTAFYLCASSPQAGGTGELFFGEGSRLTVL.

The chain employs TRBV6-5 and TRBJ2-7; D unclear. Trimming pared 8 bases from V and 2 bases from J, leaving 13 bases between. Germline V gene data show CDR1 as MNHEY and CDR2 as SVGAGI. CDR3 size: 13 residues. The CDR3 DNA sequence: TGTGCCAGCCGTACAGCAAGTACCTACGAGCAGTACGTC. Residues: CASRTASTYEQYV.

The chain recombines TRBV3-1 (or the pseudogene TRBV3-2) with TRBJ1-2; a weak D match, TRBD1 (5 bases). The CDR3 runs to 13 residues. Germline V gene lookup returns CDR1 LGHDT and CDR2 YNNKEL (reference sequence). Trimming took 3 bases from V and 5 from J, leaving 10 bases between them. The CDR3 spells CASSQGPTYGYTF. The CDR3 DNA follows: TGTGCCAGCAGCCAGGGGCCAACGTATGGCTACACCTTC.

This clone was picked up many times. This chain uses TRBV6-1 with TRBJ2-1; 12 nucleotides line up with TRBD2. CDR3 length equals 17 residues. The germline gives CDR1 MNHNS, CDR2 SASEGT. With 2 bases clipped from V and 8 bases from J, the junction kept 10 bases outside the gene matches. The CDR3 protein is CASSEWASGGAKDEQFF. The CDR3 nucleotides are TGTGCCAGCAGTGAATGGGCTAGCGGGGGGGCCAAAGATGAGCAGTTCTTC.

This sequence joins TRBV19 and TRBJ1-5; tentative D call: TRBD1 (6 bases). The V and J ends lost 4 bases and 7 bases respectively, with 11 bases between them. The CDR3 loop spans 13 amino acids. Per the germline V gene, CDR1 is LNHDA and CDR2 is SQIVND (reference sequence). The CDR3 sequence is CASSKDRRQPQHF. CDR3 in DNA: TGTGCCAGTAGTAAGGACAGACGCCAGCCCCAGCATTTT.

CDR3 nucleotide sequence: TGTGCCAGCAGCCAAGCGCCCCACAATGCATATGGCTACACCTTC. Its translation is CASSQAPHNAYGYTF. This chain joins TRBV3-1 (or the pseudogene TRBV3-2) and TRBJ1-2, with D hard to call. Trimming pared 1 base from V and 5 bases from J, leaving 14 bases between. There are 15 residues in the CDR3. Germline assignment: CDR1 LGHDT and CDR2 YNNKEL (reference sequence).

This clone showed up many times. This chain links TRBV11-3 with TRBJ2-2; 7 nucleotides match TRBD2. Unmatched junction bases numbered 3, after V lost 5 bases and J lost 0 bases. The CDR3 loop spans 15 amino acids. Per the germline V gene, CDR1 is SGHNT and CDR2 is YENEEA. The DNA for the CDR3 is TGTGCCAGCAGCACCGGGGGGACGAACACCGGGGAGCTGTTTTTT. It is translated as CASSTGGTNTGELFF.

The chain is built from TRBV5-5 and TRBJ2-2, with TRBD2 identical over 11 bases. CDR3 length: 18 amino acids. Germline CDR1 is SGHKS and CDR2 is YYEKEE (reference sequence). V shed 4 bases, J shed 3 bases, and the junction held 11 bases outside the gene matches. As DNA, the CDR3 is TGTGCCAGCAGCCCCCCCCGACTAGCGGGGATCCACACCGGGGAGCTGTTTTTT. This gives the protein CASSPPRLAGIHTGELFF.

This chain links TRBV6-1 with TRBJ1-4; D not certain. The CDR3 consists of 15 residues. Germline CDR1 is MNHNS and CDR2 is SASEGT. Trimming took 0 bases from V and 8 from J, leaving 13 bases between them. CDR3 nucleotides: TGTGCCAGCAGTGAAGCGGCAAGACATCTAGAAAAACTGTTTTTT. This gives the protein CASSEAARHLEKLFF.

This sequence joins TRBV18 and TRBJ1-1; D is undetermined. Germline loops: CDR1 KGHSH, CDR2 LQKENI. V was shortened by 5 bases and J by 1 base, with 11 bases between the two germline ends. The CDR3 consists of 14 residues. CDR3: CASSAQEENTEAFF. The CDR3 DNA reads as TGTGCCAGCTCAGCGCAGGAGGAGAACACTGAAGCTTTCTTT. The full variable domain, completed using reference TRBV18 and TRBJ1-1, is NAGVMQNPRHLVRRRGQEARLRCSPMKGHSHVYWYRQLPEEGLKFMVYLQKENIIDESGMPKERFSAEFPKEGPSILRIQQVVRGDSAAYFCASSAQEENTEAFFGQGTRLTVV.

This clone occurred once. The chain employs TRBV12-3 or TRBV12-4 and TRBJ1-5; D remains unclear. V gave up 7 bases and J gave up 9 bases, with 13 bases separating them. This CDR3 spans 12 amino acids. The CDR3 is CASTVGRGPQHF. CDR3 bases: TGTGCCAGCACAGTGGGGAGAGGGCCCCAGCATTTT.

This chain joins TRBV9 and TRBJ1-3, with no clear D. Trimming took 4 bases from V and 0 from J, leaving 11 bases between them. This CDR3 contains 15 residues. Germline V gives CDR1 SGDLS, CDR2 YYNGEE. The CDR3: CASSRLENSGNTIYF. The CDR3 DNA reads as TGTGCCAGCAGCCGTTTAGAAAACTCTGGAAACACCATATATTTT.

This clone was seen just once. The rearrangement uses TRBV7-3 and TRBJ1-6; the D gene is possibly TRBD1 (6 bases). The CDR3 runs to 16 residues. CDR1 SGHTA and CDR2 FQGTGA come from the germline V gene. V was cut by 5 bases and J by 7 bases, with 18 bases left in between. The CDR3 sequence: CASSQTTGAWNSPLHF. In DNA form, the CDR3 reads TGTGCCAGCAGCCAAACGACAGGCGCTTGGAATTCACCCCTCCACTTT.

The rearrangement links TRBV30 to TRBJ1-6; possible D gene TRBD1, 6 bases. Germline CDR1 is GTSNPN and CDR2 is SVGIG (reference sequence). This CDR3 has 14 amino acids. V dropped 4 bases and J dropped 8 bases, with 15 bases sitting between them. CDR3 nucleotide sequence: TGTGCCTGGAATAACAGGGTGCAGGATTCACCCCTCCACTTT. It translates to CAWNNRVQDSPLHF.

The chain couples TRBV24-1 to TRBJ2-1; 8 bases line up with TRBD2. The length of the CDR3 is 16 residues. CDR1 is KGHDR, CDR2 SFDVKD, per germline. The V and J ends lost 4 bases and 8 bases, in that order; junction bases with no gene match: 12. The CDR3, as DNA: TGTGCCACCAGTGACACGGGAGGGGGGGGCAGTCATGAGCAGTTCTTC. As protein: CATSDTGGGGSHEQFF.